The 5 T cell receptor beta chains listed next were all sequenced from one sample in a study of blood T cell repertoires in COVID-19. Libraries were prepared by immunoSEQ multiplex PCR; TCRdb keeps only in-frame clonotypes and omits some of them. The sample lists 250,000 or so clones, 80% to 95% occurring once. Specimen: peripheral blood. The receptors come from a man in his thirties or forties with COVID-19, enrolled during active disease.

This chain joins TRBV19 and TRBJ1-1; weak D call: TRBD1 (5 bases). This CDR3 has 13 residues. The V and J ends lost 7 bases and 5 bases respectively, with 14 bases between them. Germline V gene sequence: CDR1 LNHDA, CDR2 SQIVND (reference sequence). For the CDR3, the DNA is TGTGCCAGTACCCTTATGGGGGGGACTGAAGCTTTCTTT. Encoded protein: CASTLMGGTEAFF.

This clone was seen more than once but under ten times. V is TRBV7-6 and J is TRBJ1-1; D is unclear. The CDR3 is 13 amino acids. Germline loops: CDR1 SGHVS, CDR2 FNYEAQ. Trimming cost V 5 bases and J 1 base, with 8 bases left between them. CDR3: CASSMHKNTEAFF. The CDR3 DNA sequence: TGTGCCAGCAGCATGCACAAGAACACTGAAGCTTTCTTT.

The chain uses TRBV5-4 and TRBJ1-1; the match to TRBD1 covers 8 bases. With V trimmed by 4 bases and J by 4 bases, 3 bases remained unmatched. The germline CDR1 and CDR2 sequences are SGHNT and YYREEE (reference sequence). This CDR3 comprises 13 residues. CDR3 DNA sequence: TGTGCCAGCAGCCCCGACAGGGGCACTGAAGCTTTCTTT. Translated: CASSPDRGTEAFF.

The V call is TRBV19, the J call TRBJ1-5, with TRBD1 identical over 12 bases. J was trimmed by 6 bases and V by 3 bases; bases with no gene match: 6. Germline values: CDR1 LNHDA, CDR2 SQIVND (reference sequence). The length of the CDR3 is 16 residues. In DNA form, the CDR3 reads TGTGCCAGTAGTATTCCGGGACAGGGGGCCGGTCAGCCCCAGCATTTT. Its translation: CASSIPGQGAGQPQHF. Filled out from reference TRBV19 and TRBJ1-5, the complete variable domain reads DGGITQSPKYLFRKEGQNVTLSCEQNLNHDAMYWYRQDPGQGLRLIYYSQIVNDFQKGDIAEGYSVSREKKESFPLTVTSAQKNPTAFYLCASSIPGQGAGQPQHFGDGTRLSIL.

This chain joins TRBV27 and TRBJ1-4; D is ambiguous. The V gene's germline CDR1 is MNHEY and CDR2 SMNVEV (reference sequence). This CDR3 is built from 13 residues. V lost 6 bases to trimming and J lost 5 bases, with 10 bases between them. The CDR3 nucleotides are TGTGCCAGCAGCCGGACTGGGAATGAAAAACTGTTTTTT. This sequence encodes CASSRTGNEKLFF.